The TCR beta chain under discussion was sequenced for a study of T cell responses to AZD1222 COVID-19 vaccine. Findings of the study overall: Donors, mostly white British, included more females; clonal diversity was possibly underestimated. Two AZD1222 administrations were followed by greater Spike-specific TCR breadth and depth. Seropositive AZD1222 recipients at baseline numbered only five or six. It was only after the peak T cell response that any repertoires were sampled.

TCRdb keeps only in-frame clones here, not all; method: immunoSEQ multiplex PCR. The table lists about 150,000 clones, less than 95% of them singletons. Germline V gene data show CDR1 as SQVTM and CDR2 as ANQGSEA. The CDR3 runs to 14 residues. Trimming removed 4 bases from V and 2 bases from J, with 13 bases in between. In regard to this clone: Its antigen is unknown.

The sequence came from an adult in good health. The sequencing here drew on peripheral blood, taken on day 0 of AZD1222 vaccination. The V and J genes are TRBV29-1 and TRBJ2-3; a possible D gene is TRBD1 (6 bases). The CDR3 coding sequence is TGCAGCGTTGGAGTACAGGGCCACACAGATACGCAGTATTTT. Translated, it gives CSVGVQGHTDTQYF.